A single sample is the source of the 14 T cell receptor beta chains below, sequenced in a study of T cells in Graves' hyperthyroidism and ophthalmopathy. What was amplified from RNA transcripts were TCR beta CDR3 regions. In the first-round RT-PCR of the TCR CDR3, the HTBI primer set was used. Via MiXCR, TCRdb re-called the multiplex PCR reads, giving one row per CDR3 protein. The sample carries a few hundred thousand distinct CDR3 sequences, around 14% recorded once. Sequenced input: blood. Receptors were obtained from a woman in her twenties or thirties with Graves' hyperthyroidism.

This clonotype has only a few counts. This chain links TRBV9 with TRBJ2-5; 8 bases agree with TRBD2. J was trimmed by 5 bases and V by 0 bases; bases with no gene match: 9. CDR1 and CDR2 from the germline V gene are SGDLS and YYNGEE. This CDR3 is 16 amino acids long. CDR3 region: CASSVEPAGDAETQYF. The CDR3 DNA follows: TGTGCCAGCAGCGTAGAGCCAGCGGGAGATGCGGAGACCCAGTACTTC.

The table lists this clonotype with many counts. The V call is TRBV30, the J call TRBJ1-5, with a weak D call TRBD1 (6 bases). This CDR3 is 13 amino acids long. The germline V gene has CDR1 GTSNPN and CDR2 SVGIG (reference sequence). Trimming left V 4 bases short and J 2 bases short, with 9 bases between. For the CDR3, the DNA is TGTGCCTGGAACCGACAGGGCAATCAGCCCCAGCATTTT. It is translated as CAWNRQGNQPQHF.

The sample holds many counts of this clonotype. The chain uses TRBV16 and TRBJ2-1; D uncertain. Trimming removed 3 bases from V and 3 bases from J, with 9 bases in between. From germline, CDR1 is KGHSY and CDR2 FQNENV. The CDR3 covers 14 residues. CDR3 region: CASSHRTHYNEQFF. In DNA form, the CDR3 reads TGTGCCAGCAGCCACCGAACGCACTACAATGAGCAGTTCTTC.

The sample holds many counts of this clonotype. The V and J genes are TRBV6-1 and TRBJ2-1; the match to TRBD2 covers 7 bases. The CDR3 has 13 amino acids. After removal of 5 bases from V and 7 bases from J, the junction contained 5 bases not matched to a gene. Germline V gene lookup returns CDR1 MNHNS and CDR2 SASEGT. The CDR3 DNA follows: TGTGCCAGCAGTTTTGCAGCGGGGAATGAGCAGTTCTTC. Encoded protein: CASSFAAGNEQFF.

This clonotype was counted many times. The rearrangement joins TRBV12-5 to TRBJ1-1, with TRBD1 matching 9 bases. Trimming removed 3 bases from V and 7 bases from J; junction bases left unmatched: 6. The CDR3 spans 14 residues. Germline CDR1 and CDR2: LGHNT and FRNRAP. This CDR3 is CASGFGTGPYEAFF. CDR3 coding DNA: TGTGCTAGTGGTTTTGGGACAGGGCCCTATGAAGCTTTCTTT.

In this sample, this clonotype turned up many times. The chain carries TRBV27 and TRBJ1-5; tentative D call: TRBD1 (6 bases). Per the germline V gene, CDR1 is MNHEY and CDR2 is SMNVEV (reference sequence). V was clipped by 6 bases and J by 4 bases, with 13 bases between them. CDR3 size: 14 residues. The CDR3 here is CASRTGQPNQPQHF. In DNA form, the CDR3 reads TGTGCCAGCAGAACCGGACAGCCTAATCAGCCCCAGCATTTT.

The chain uses TRBV7-8 and TRBJ2-1, with D hard to call. Trimming took off 3 bases at V and 7 bases at J, with 10 bases between the two ends. Germline V gene sequence: CDR1 SGHVS, CDR2 FQNEAQ. This CDR3 has 13 amino acids. CDR3 nucleotides: TGTGCCAGCAGCTTTGCCTCTGGGAATGAGCAGTTCTTC. It codes for CASSFASGNEQFF.

This clonotype was observed many times. The chain has TRBV28 and TRBJ2-7, with TRBD1 matching 8 bases. The CDR3 spans 15 residues. V lost 2 bases and J lost 0; bases outside the gene matches: 3. CDR1 and CDR2 from the germline V gene are MDHEN and SYDVKM. CDR3 coding DNA: TGTGCCAGCAGTTTAGGGGACAGGCGCTCCTACGAGCAGTACTTC. Its protein is CASSLGDRRSYEQYF.

This clonotype has more than one count but fewer than ten. The chain is built from TRBV5-1 and TRBJ2-2, with D unresolved. Germline V lookup: CDR1 SGHRS, CDR2 YFSETQ. The CDR3 runs to 15 residues. V lost 2 bases, J lost 0 bases, and 8 bases lay in between. CDR3 sequence: CASSLDIANTGELFF. The CDR3 DNA reads TGCGCCAGCAGCTTAGACATTGCGAACACCGGGGAGCTGTTTTTT.

This clonotype was found many times. This chain uses TRBV28 with TRBJ2-7; D uncertain. The V gene lost 8 bases and the J gene lost 3 bases, with 17 bases spanning the gap. The CDR3 loop spans 14 amino acids. The V gene's germline CDR1 is MDHEN and CDR2 SYDVKM. The CDR3 DNA reads TGTGCCAGCCTACCTCGAGGTGGGGTCTACGAGCAGTACTTC. It yields the protein CASLPRGGVYEQYF.

This clonotype was counted between two and nine times. The rearrangement joins TRBV29-1 to TRBJ1-1; D remains unclear. The germline V gene has CDR1 SQVTM and CDR2 ANQGSEA. This CDR3 comprises 13 residues. V was shortened by 6 bases and J by 4 bases, with 15 bases between the two germline ends. The CDR3 DNA follows: TGCAGCGTCCATCACGGAGTGGGCACTGAAGCTTTCTTT. Translated: CSVHHGVGTEAFF.

This clonotype was picked up many times. The V gene is TRBV6-1, the J gene TRBJ2-7; 7 bases are shared with TRBD1. Per germline, CDR1 MNHNS and CDR2 SASEGT. This CDR3 has 14 amino acids. V trimming: 4 bases; J trimming: 4 bases; junction bases outside the gene matches: 7. The CDR3 loop is CASSARDSLYEQYF. Here the CDR3 DNA reads TGTGCCAGCAGTGCAAGGGACAGTTTGTACGAGCAGTACTTC.

This clonotype was seen repeatedly, ten times or more. V usage is TRBV6-1 and J usage is TRBJ2-7; a possible D gene is TRBD2 (6 bases). CDR3 length: 17 residues. Germline V gene lookup returns CDR1 MNHNS and CDR2 SASEGT. Trimming removed 2 bases from V and 3 bases from J, with 20 bases in between. This CDR3 is CASSERWRGPTRYEQYF. CDR3 in DNA: TGTGCCAGCAGTGAAAGATGGAGGGGCCCGACGCGCTACGAGCAGTACTTC.

The table lists this clonotype with a few counts. The chain recombines TRBV20-1 with TRBJ1-5, with D tentatively TRBD1 (6 bases). The germline V gene encodes CDR1 DFQATT and CDR2 SNEGSKA (reference sequence). The V gene lost 0 bases and the J gene lost 5 bases, with 11 bases spanning the gap. This CDR3 spans 14 amino acids. The CDR3 DNA follows: TGCAGTGCTAGAGAACAGGGTGAACATCAGCCCCAGCATTTT. The encoded protein is CSAREQGEHQPQHF.